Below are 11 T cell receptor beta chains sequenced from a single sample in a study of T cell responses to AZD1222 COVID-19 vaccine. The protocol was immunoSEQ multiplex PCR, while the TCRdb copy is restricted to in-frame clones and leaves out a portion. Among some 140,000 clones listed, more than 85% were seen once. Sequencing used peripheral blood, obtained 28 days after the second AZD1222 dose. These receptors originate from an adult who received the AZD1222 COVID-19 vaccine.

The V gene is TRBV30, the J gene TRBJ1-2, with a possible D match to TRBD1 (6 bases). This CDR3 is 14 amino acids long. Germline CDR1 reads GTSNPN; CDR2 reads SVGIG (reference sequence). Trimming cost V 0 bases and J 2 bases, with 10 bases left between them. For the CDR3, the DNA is TGTGCCTGGAGTGTACCAGGGGCAAACTATGGCTACACCTTC. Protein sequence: CAWSVPGANYGYTF.

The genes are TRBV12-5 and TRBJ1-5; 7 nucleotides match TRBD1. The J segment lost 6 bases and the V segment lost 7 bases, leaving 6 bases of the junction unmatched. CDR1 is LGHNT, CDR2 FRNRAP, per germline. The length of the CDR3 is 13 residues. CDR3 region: CASDTGVGQPQHF. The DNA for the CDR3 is TGTGCTAGTGACACAGGGGTAGGTCAGCCCCAGCATTTT.

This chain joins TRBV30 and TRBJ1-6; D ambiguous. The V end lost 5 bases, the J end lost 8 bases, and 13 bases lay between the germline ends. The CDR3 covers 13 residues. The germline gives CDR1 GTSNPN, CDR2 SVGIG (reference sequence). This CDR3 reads CAWLDGPYSPLHF. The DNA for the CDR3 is TGTGCCTGGTTGGATGGACCTTATTCACCCCTCCACTTT.

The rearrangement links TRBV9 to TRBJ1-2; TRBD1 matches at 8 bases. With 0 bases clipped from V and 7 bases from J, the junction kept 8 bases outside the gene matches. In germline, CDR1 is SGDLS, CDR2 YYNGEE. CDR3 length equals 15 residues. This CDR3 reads CASSVAGQGNLGYTF. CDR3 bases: TGTGCCAGCAGCGTAGCCGGACAGGGCAATCTTGGCTACACCTTC.

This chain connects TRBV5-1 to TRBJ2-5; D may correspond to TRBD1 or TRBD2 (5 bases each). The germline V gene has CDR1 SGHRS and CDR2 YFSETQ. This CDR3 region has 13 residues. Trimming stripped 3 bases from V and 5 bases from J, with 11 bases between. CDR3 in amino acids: CASSSPGTETQYF. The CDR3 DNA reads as TGCGCCAGCAGCTCCCCGGGGACGGAGACCCAGTACTTC.

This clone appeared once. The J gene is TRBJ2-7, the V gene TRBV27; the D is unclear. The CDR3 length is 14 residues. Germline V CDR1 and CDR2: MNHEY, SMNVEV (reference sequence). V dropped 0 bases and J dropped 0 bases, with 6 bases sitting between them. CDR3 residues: CASSLSRSSYEQYF. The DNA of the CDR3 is TGTGCCAGCAGTTTATCGAGGAGCTCCTACGAGCAGTACTTC.

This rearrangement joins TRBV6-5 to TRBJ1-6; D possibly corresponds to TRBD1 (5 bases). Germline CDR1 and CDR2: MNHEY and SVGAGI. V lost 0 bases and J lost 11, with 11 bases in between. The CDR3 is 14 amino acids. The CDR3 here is CASSYSGGYAPLHF. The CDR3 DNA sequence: TGTGCCAGCAGTTACTCCGGGGGATACGCACCCCTCCACTTT.

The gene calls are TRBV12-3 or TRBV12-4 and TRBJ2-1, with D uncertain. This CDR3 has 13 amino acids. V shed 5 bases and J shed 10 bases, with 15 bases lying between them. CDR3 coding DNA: TGTGCCAGCAGTCCGTCCTTAGGGTCAGAGCAGTTCTTC. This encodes CASSPSLGSEQFF.

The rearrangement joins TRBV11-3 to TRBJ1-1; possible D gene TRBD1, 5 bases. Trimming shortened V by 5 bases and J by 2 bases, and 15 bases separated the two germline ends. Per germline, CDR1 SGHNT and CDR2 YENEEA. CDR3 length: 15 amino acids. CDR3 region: CASSLGVSQNTEAFF. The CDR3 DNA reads TGTGCCAGCAGCCTAGGGGTTAGCCAAAACACTGAAGCTTTCTTT. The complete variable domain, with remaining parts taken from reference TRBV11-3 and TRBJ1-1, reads EAGVVQSPRYKIIEKKQPVAFWCNPISGHNTLYWYLQNLGQGPELLIRYENEEAVDDSQLPKDRFSAERLKGVDSTLKIQPAELGDSAVYLCASSLGVSQNTEAFFGQGTRLTVV.

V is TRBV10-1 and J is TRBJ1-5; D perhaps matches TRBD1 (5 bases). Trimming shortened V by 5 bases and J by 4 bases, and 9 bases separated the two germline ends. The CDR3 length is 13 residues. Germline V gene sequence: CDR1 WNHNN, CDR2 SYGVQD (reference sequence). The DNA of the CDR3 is TGCGCCAGCAGTCAGACAGAGAATCAGCCCCAGCATTTT. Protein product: CASSQTENQPQHF.

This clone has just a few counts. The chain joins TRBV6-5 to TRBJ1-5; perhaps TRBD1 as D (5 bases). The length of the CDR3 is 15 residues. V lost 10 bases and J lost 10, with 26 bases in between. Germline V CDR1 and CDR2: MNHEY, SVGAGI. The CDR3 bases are TGTGCCACCCGGAGAAAACTCATGGGACGGGAACCCCAGCATTTT. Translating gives CATRRKLMGREPQHF.